A selection of T cell receptor beta chains follows, all from one sample in a study of T cell changes during pregnancy in multiple sclerosis. This table comes from immunoSEQ multiplex PCR, and its TCRdb copy is limited to in-frame clones, with some not included. The repertoire includes roughly 73,000 clones, around nine tenths of them detected once, and 2% to 2.5% sits in the top ten. Here the sequenced sample was peripheral blood, taken in the second trimester of pregnancy. Source of these receptors: a female donor in good health, enrolled as a control in a pregnancy study. CDR3s include the opening cysteine and the closing phenylalanine or tryptophan. The order of the fields is clone size, V gene, J gene, CDR3 length, D gene, CDR3 DNA, CDR3 protein. D genes are given only for firm matches. Clone size is not always given. Where it is, it says once, few, many or a class for expanded clones.

few	TRBV4-1	TRBJ1-5	15	NA	TGCGCCAGCAGCCTTCACAGACAGGCAAATCAGCCCCAGCATTTT	CASSLHRQANQPQHF
NA	TRBV28	TRBJ1-5	18	TRBD1	TGTGCCAGCAGTGCCCGGGACAGAAGTATCCTTAGCAATCAGCCCCAGCATTTT	CASSARDRSILSNQPQHF
NA	TRBV6-5	TRBJ2-3	16	NA	TGTGCCAGCAGTTACGCCCACGCTCGTAGTACAGATACGCAGTATTTT	CASSYAHARSTDTQYF
NA	TRBV6-5	TRBJ1-5	12	NA	TGTGCCAGCAGGGGGGCTAATCAGCCCCAGCATTTT	CASRGANQPQHF
NA	TRBV19	TRBJ1-5	14	TRBD1	TGTGCCAGTAGTATCCAGACAGGGCATCAGCCCCAGCATTTT	CASSIQTGHQPQHF
NA	TRBV27	TRBJ1-5	14	NA	TGTGCCAGCAGTGCCCAGGGGTACAATCAGCCCCAGCATTTT	CASSAQGYNQPQHF
NA	TRBV6-1	TRBJ1-1	11	NA	TGTGCCAGCTTCTCGGTCGCTGAAGCTTTCTTT	CASFSVAEAFF
NA	TRBV27	TRBJ2-4	16	TRBD2	TGTGCCAGCAGGCGGGGGAGAATGGGTGAGGGTAACATTCAGTACTTC	CASRRGRMGEGNIQYF
NA	TRBV18	TRBJ2-3	16	NA	TGTGCCAGCTCACCACCCGGCGGGGCCAGCACAGATACGCAGTATTTT	CASSPPGGASTDTQYF
NA	TRBV4-2	TRBJ2-7	14	NA	TGTGCCAGCAGCCAAGAGGTGGGGAGGAGGGAGCAGTACTTC	CASSQEVGRREQYF
NA	TRBV2	TRBJ1-1	15	NA	TGTGCCAGCAGTGTTCTTGAGGCGGCGAACACTGAAGCTTTCTTT	CASSVLEAANTEAFF
NA	TRBV7-8	TRBJ2-1	13	NA	TGTGCCAGCAGCTTGCCAGCTAGCGATGAGCAGTTCTTC	CASSLPASDEQFF
NA	TRBV6-6	TRBJ1-2	15	NA	TGTGCCAGCAGTTCACCGACAGTATCGAACTATGGCTACACCTTC	CASSSPTVSNYGYTF
NA	TRBV7-9	TRBJ1-1	17	NA	TGTGCCAGCTCGGTGCTCGGAGTGACCTCCCCTAACACTGAAGCTTTCTTT	CASSVLGVTSPNTEAFF
NA	TRBV7-2	TRBJ1-4	16	NA	TGTGCCAGCAGCCCTCCAGGGCAGACAACTAATGAAAAACTGTTTTTT	CASSPPGQTTNEKLFF
NA	TRBV15	TRBJ2-2	17	TRBD1	TGTGCCACCAGCAGAGTAAAGGGACAGGGGAACACCGGGGAGCTGTTTTTT	CATSRVKGQGNTGELFF
NA	TRBV7-9	TRBJ2-6	17	TRBD1	TGTGCCAGCAGCCACCGGGACAGGGGGCCTGGGGCCAACGTCCTGACTTTC	CASSHRDRGPGANVLTF
NA	TRBV4-3	TRBJ1-4	13	NA	TGCGCCAGCAGCCAAGATTCTGGTGGAGAACTGTTTTTT	CASSQDSGGELFF
NA	TRBV7-9	TRBJ1-1	13	NA	TGTGCCAGCAGCTTAGTAGGAGGGGCAGAAGCTTTCTTT	CASSLVGGAEAFF
NA	TRBV5-6	TRBJ1-5	16	NA	TGTGCCAGCAGCCTGGGACCGATAACGGGGAATCAGCCCCAGCATTTT	CASSLGPITGNQPQHF
NA	TRBV4-2	TRBJ1-1	14	NA	TGTGCCAGCAGCCAAGGGAGGGAGAACACTGAAGCTTTCTTT	CASSQGRENTEAFF
NA	TRBV15	TRBJ1-1	18	TRBD1	TGTGCCACCAGCAGAGATCGGGGGACAGGGGCCTTGGTCACTGAAGCTTTCTTT	CATSRDRGTGALVTEAFF
once	TRBV29-1	TRBJ1-2	15	NA	TGCAGCGTTGGGGGTCAGGGGTCCTATAACTATGGCTACACCTTC	CSVGGQGSYNYGYTF
NA	TRBV5-1	TRBJ2-7	14	NA	TGCGCCAGCAGCTTGTCTCAGGGCCCCTACGAGCAGTACTTC	CASSLSQGPYEQYF
once	TRBV18	TRBJ2-7	15	NA	TGTGCCAGCTCACCGATTCTGGGGCTGCAGGGCGAGCAGTACTTC	CASSPILGLQGEQYF
NA	TRBV21-1	TRBJ1-1	15	NA	TGTGCCAGCAGCAAAGAATGCGGGGAAGGCACTGAAGCTTTCTTT	CASSKECGEGTEAFF
NA	TRBV27	TRBJ2-7	15	NA	TGTGCCAGCAGTTTATCTTCCTTGAGGGACTACGAGCAGTACTTC	CASSLSSLRDYEQYF
NA	TRBV27	TRBJ2-7	14	TRBD1	TGTGCCAGCAGTTTGGGACAGGGGTCCTACGAGCAGTACTTC	CASSLGQGSYEQYF
once	TRBV28	TRBJ2-7	14	TRBD1	TGTGCCAGCAGTCCCCGGACAGGGCCATACGAGCAGTACTTC	CASSPRTGPYEQYF
NA	TRBV3-2	TRBJ2-7	9	NA	TGTGCCACCCACTGCGAGCAGTACTTC	CATHCEQYF
NA	TRBV7-9	TRBJ2-7	15	NA	TGTGCCAGCAGCGGTACCGGGACTCGCCCATACGAGCAGTACTTC	CASSGTGTRPYEQYF
NA	TRBV5-6	TRBJ2-5	15	TRBD1	TGTGCCAGCAGCTTGGGAGGGACAGGATTGGAGACCCAGTACTTC	CASSLGGTGLETQYF
NA	TRBV4-3	TRBJ1-3	15	TRBD1	TGCGCCAGCAGCCAAGATAGGGGACAGTCCGGGACCATATATTTT	CASSQDRGQSGTIYF
NA	TRBV7-9	TRBJ2-1	13	TRBD2	TGTGCCAGCCGCCTTAGCGGGGACAATGAGCAGTTCTTC	CASRLSGDNEQFF
NA	TRBV7-2	TRBJ2-7	15	NA	TGTGCCAGCAGCCTGTTCACAGGGCTTACCTACGAGCAGTACTTC	CASSLFTGLTYEQYF
once	TRBV28	TRBJ1-2	13	NA	TGTGCCAGCAGCTTCGACGGGAACTATGGCTACACCTTC	CASSFDGNYGYTF
NA	TRBV27	TRBJ1-1	15	TRBD1	TGTGCCAGGGGGGGCAGGGGGATTATGAACACTGAAGCTTTCTTT	CARGGRGIMNTEAFF
NA	TRBV11-2	TRBJ1-2	16	TRBD1	TGTGCCAGCAGCTTAGGCCGGACAGGGGGGACGGAAGGTCACACCTTC	CASSLGRTGGTEGHTF
few	TRBV4-3	TRBJ2-7	17	TRBD1	TGCGCCAGCAGCCAAGACTCGACTCTCGGGACAGGGGCCGAGCAGTACTTC	CASSQDSTLGTGAEQYF
NA	TRBV4-3	TRBJ1-2	15	NA	TGCGCCAGCAGCCAACGGACAGAGGCGGTGAGTGGCTACACCTTC	CASSQRTEAVSGYTF
NA	TRBV9	TRBJ2-1	14	TRBD1	TGTGCCAGCAGCAGTAGGCAGGGGGACAATGAGCAGTTCTTC	CASSSRQGDNEQFF
NA	TRBV15	TRBJ1-2	11	NA	TGTGCCACCAGCAGAGAAGACAGCTACACCTTC	CATSREDSYTF
NA	TRBV28	TRBJ2-2	12	TRBD1	TGTGCCAGCCACAGGGGTGCCGGGGAGCTGTTTTTT	CASHRGAGELFF
NA	TRBV6-5	TRBJ1-6	15	NA	TGTGCCAGCAGTTACTCGTGGGGGGGGGATTCACCCCTCCACTTT	CASSYSWGGDSPLHF
NA	TRBV7-2	TRBJ2-4	14	TRBD1	TGTGCCAGCAGCACCGGACAGGGGAGAAACATTCAGTACTTC	CASSTGQGRNIQYF
once	TRBV7-8	TRBJ1-1	15	TRBD1	TGTGCCAGCAGCTTCACGACAGGGGGCCTTACTGAAGCTTTCTTT	CASSFTTGGLTEAFF
few	TRBV19	TRBJ1-5	12	TRBD1	TGTGCCAGTCGACAGGGCGATCAGCCCCAGCATTTT	CASRQGDQPQHF
NA	TRBV5-8	TRBJ2-7	15	TRBD1	TGTGCCAGCAGCTTGAGAGGGACAGGGACCTGGGAGCAGTACTTC	CASSLRGTGTWEQYF
NA	TRBV4-3	TRBJ2-3	15	TRBD2	TGCGCCAGCAGCCAGACTAGCGGGAGCACAGATACGCAGTATTTT	CASSQTSGSTDTQYF